This T cell receptor (beta chain) derives from a study of beta chain features in type 1 diabetes. The overall study: Patients were similar to healthy donors in age and gender (as well as in cell yields). Findings and limits, study-wide: Shorter TCRB CDR3s, moderately but significantly so, marked every one of the four CD4+ subsets in Type 1 diabetes patients.

There are 16 residues in the CDR3. J was trimmed by 4 bases and V by 0 bases; bases with no gene match: 5. The V gene's germline CDR1 is GTSNPN and CDR2 SVGIG (reference sequence). A few counts support this clone. Its antigen remains unidentified. The sequenced template was cDNA made from the entire isolated RNA. Sequencing of naive, central memory and regulatory T cell samples gave an average of roughly 3.5 million reads. Generated by immunoSEQ multiplex PCR, the TCRdb table keeps only in-frame clones and is missing some. The sample has 100,000 to 150,000 clones; around 10% are singletons. J is TRBJ2-1 and V is TRBV30; 11 nucleotides match TRBD2. The receptor comes from a man aged 30 to 45 with type 1 diabetes. Sequences were obtained from central memory CD4+ T cells from blood. The CDR3 sequence: CAWSVGLAGGYNEQFF. CDR3 DNA: TGTGCCTGGAGTGTAGGCCTAGCGGGGGGTTACAATGAGCAGTTCTTC.